This TCR beta chain is from a study of T-cell reconstitution after alpha-beta-depleted transplantation in children. Whole-study results and caveats: T-cell counts and diversity at one year post-transplant came mainly from newly produced T cells. Surviving thymic progenitors and recipient T cells were the source of high TCRbeta diversity at day 60 in some patients. Several hundred expanded graft clones reportedly gave rise to the alpha-beta T cells present about two months after transplant.

A TCRbeta library incorporating unique molecular identifiers was prepared. TCRdb re-called the PCR reads with MiXCR, one entry per CDR3 protein. The sample shows almost 500,000 distinct CDR3 sequences, over 9.5% of them seen only once. J was trimmed by 8 bases and V by 5 bases; bases with no gene match: 9. The CDR3 consists of 16 residues. Germline values: CDR1 SEHNR, CDR2 FQNEAQ (reference sequence). Turning to this clonotype: As yet, its antigen is unknown.

The sequenced sample was PBMCs, obtained before TCRalphabeta/CD19-depleted stem cell transplant. The receptor's source is a child aged 2-15 years with inherited bone marrow failure, due to receive a stem cell transplant. V gene TRBV7-9 combines with J gene TRBJ1-6; 10 positions match TRBD1. CDR3 sequence reads: CASSVQGDRGDSPLHF. The CDR3 coding sequence is TGTGCCAGCAGCGTCCAGGGGGACAGGGGTGATTCACCCCTCCACTTT.